This TCR beta chain was sequenced for a study of cytomegalovirus exposure and HLA in healthy donors. The V gene's germline CDR1 is SGHAT and CDR2 FQNNGV. The germline V and J ends were trimmed by 3 bases and 0 bases, with 8 bases remaining between them. This CDR3 contains 14 residues. Generated by immunoSEQ multiplex PCR, the TCRdb table keeps only in-frame clones and is missing some. The table lists about 130,000 clones, 89% of them singletons. This clone was found a few times. This receptor was identified in a woman aged 18-29 years in good health and CMV-seronegative. This rearrangement joins TRBV11-2 to TRBJ1-2, with D maybe TRBD1 (5 bases). Sequencing used PBMCs. The CDR3 DNA reads as TGTGCCAGCAGCTTTTTGACAGCTAACTATGGCTACACCTTC. The encoded protein is CASSFLTANYGYTF. Full variable domain (rest looked up from reference TRBV11-2 and TRBJ1-2): EAGVAQSPRYKIIEKRQSVAFWCNPISGHATLYWYQQILGQGPKLLIQFQNNGVVDDSQLPKDRFSAERLKGVDSTLKIQPAKLEDSAVYLCASSFLTANYGYTFGSGTRLTVV.